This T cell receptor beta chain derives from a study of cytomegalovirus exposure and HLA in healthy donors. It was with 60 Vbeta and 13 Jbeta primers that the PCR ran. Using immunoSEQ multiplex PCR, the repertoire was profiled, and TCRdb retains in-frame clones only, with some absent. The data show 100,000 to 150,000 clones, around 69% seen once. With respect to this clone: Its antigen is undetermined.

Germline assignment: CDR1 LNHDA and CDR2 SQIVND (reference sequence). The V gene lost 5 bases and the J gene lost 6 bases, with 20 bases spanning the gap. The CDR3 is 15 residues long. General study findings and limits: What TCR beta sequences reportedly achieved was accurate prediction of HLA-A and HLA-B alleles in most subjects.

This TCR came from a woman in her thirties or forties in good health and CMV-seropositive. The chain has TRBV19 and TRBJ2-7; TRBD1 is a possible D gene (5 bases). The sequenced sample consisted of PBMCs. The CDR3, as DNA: TGTGCCAGTAGTCCGTGCCGGGTAGGGGTCTGCGAGCAGTACTTC. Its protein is CASSPCRVGVCEQYF.